This T cell receptor (beta chain) was sequenced in a study of technical replicates of blood from several donors. The CDR3 covers 15 residues. V lost 4 bases to trimming and J lost 10 bases; unmatched junction nucleotides: 9. Germline V gene lookup returns CDR1 SGHRS and CDR2 YFSETQ. TCRdb keeps only in-frame clones here, not all; method: immunoSEQ multiplex PCR. The data hold tens of thousands of clones, with nearly 90% observed a single time. V is TRBV5-1 and J is TRBJ1-6; TRBD1 matches at 9 bases. The receptor was derived from a human donor in good health. Some clones in this sample may be carry-over from other donors' samples. Sequences were obtained from PBMCs. CDR3 DNA sequence: TGCGCCAGCAGCGAATCCGGGACAGGGATATCACCCCTCCACTTT. Translation gives CASSESGTGISPLHF.